These 16 T cell receptor beta chains originate from one sample sequenced in a study of response to subunit inactivated influenza vaccine. TCRdb used MiXCR to reprocess the RT-PCR reads, holding one entry per CDR3 protein. The sample records hundreds of thousands of distinct CDR3 sequences, approximately 11% being singletons. The sample was also reused in another study, on T cells expressing NK-cell markers. That paper notes: For TCR beta, cDNA was produced by 5'RACE template switching with UMIs.

The sequencing here drew on PBMCs from blood, taken on the day of vaccination. These receptors were obtained from a man aged 50 or older who received an inactivated influenza vaccine.

This clonotype was detected a few times. In nucleotides, the CDR3 is TGCAGCGTTGGGTCCAGCGGCCTCAATGAGCAGTTCTTC. Amino acids: CSVGSSGLNEQFF. The chain combines TRBV29-1 with TRBJ2-1, with a tentative D call TRBD2 (5 bases). The CDR3 covers 13 residues. Deletions cut 4 bases from V and 6 bases from J, with 13 bases between. Per germline, CDR1 SQVTM and CDR2 ANQGSEA.

This clonotype came up many times. V and J are TRBV7-9 and TRBJ2-1, with 12 bases identical to TRBD2. Germline V CDR1 and CDR2: SEHNR, FQNEAQ (reference sequence). V was pared by 7 bases and J by 7 bases, with 11 bases of the junction left unmatched. The length of the CDR3 is 16 residues. The CDR3 DNA is TGTGCCAGCATCCTTGCCGGGACTAGCGGGTTTAATGAGCAGTTCTTC. As protein: CASILAGTSGFNEQFF.

V gene TRBV5-1 combines with J gene TRBJ2-7; D possibly uses TRBD1 or TRBD2 (5 bases each). The CDR3 loop spans 14 amino acids. V shed 0 bases and J shed 7 bases, with 14 bases lying between them. CDR1 is SGHRS and CDR2 is YFSETQ in the germline V gene. CDR3 sequence: CASSLAAGTGEQYF. The CDR3 DNA is TGCGCCAGCAGCTTGGCAGCAGGGACGGGGGAGCAGTACTTC. The full variable domain, completed using reference TRBV5-1 and TRBJ2-7, is KAGVTQTPRYLIKTRGQQVTLSCSPISGHRSVSWYQQTPGQGLQFLFEYFSETQRNKGNFPGRFSGRQFSNSRSEMNVSTLELGDSALYLCASSLAAGTGEQYFGPGTRLTVT.

This clonotype was seen only a few times. The chain combines TRBV5-6 with TRBJ2-3; 7 bases match TRBD1. The CDR3 spans 16 residues. Unmatched junction bases numbered 10, after V lost 3 bases and J lost 3 bases. The germline V gene has CDR1 SGHDT and CDR2 YYEEEE. DNA of the CDR3: TGTGCCAGCAGCTCCCCTTGGGGGACAGCGACAGATACGCAGTATTTT. Its translation: CASSSPWGTATDTQYF.

This rearrangement joins TRBV6-2 or TRBV6-3 to TRBJ2-7, with D hard to call. In germline, CDR1 is MNHEY, CDR2 SVGEGT. V shed 5 bases and J shed 7 bases, with 9 bases lying between them. The CDR3 runs 11 residues. The CDR3 DNA sequence: TGTGCCAGCAGTCCCTCTAAGGAGCAGTACTTC. It yields the protein CASSPSKEQYF.

The chain couples TRBV6-2 or TRBV6-3 to TRBJ2-6, with D perhaps TRBD1 or TRBD2 (5 bases each). The germline V gene encodes CDR1 MNHEY and CDR2 SVGEGT. Trimming removed 1 base at V and 0 bases at J, with 13 bases between. The CDR3 runs to 18 residues. The CDR3 sequence: CASSYWGPTYSGANVLTF. The DNA for the CDR3 is TGTGCCAGCAGTTACTGGGGACCGACCTACTCTGGGGCCAACGTCCTGACTTTC.

This clonotype came up a few times. The V and J genes are TRBV12-3 or TRBV12-4 and TRBJ2-1; a weak D match, TRBD1 (6 bases). The CDR3 runs to 15 residues. The V gene lost 10 bases and the J gene lost 0 bases, with 16 bases spanning the gap. The chain's CDR3 is CATQVGTSSYNEQFF. The CDR3 nucleotides are TGTGCCACCCAGGTCGGGACAAGCTCCTACAATGAGCAGTTCTTC.

The genes are TRBV4-3 and TRBJ2-2, with D uncertain. The CDR3 contains 17 residues. Trimming left V 0 bases short and J 5 bases short, with 16 bases between. Germline lookup yields CDR1 LGHNA and CDR2 YSLEER. In DNA form, the CDR3 reads TGCGCCAGCAGCCAAGAAGTAGGGTACCATCGGACCGGGGAGCTGTTTTTT. It translates to CASSQEVGYHRTGELFF.

V and J are TRBV7-8 and TRBJ2-7; TRBD1 aligns across 7 bases. This CDR3 spans 13 amino acids. Germline trimming cut 5 bases from V and 6 bases from J; bases unmatched to any gene: 7. The germline V gene encodes CDR1 SGHVS and CDR2 FQNEAQ. The CDR3 DNA is TGTGCCAGCAGCGGAGACAGGGTGAGCGAGCAGTACTTC. Translating it yields CASSGDRVSEQYF.

This clonotype was counted between two and nine times. The V and J genes are TRBV29-1 and TRBJ2-1; no firm D call. V was trimmed by 3 bases and J by 5 bases, leaving 20 bases between them. The CDR3 spans 16 residues. CDR1 and CDR2 from the germline V gene are SQVTM and ANQGSEA. CDR3 in amino acids: CSVDLYTTTWHNEQFF. The DNA of the CDR3 is TGCAGCGTTGACCTGTACACAACGACTTGGCACAATGAGCAGTTCTTC.

This clonotype was picked up a small number of times. The V call is TRBV29-1, the J call TRBJ2-2, with D possibly TRBD2 on 5 matching bases. The V and J ends lost 6 bases and 4 bases respectively, with 18 bases between them. Germline V lookup: CDR1 SQVTM, CDR2 ANQGSEA. The CDR3 covers 15 residues. The CDR3 nucleotides are TGCAGCGTACGGAACACGGGAAGGTCCACCGGGGAGCTGTTTTTT. This encodes CSVRNTGRSTGELFF.

The CDR3 sequence: CASSYSIGQETQYF. The CDR3 region has the DNA TGTGCCAGCAGTTACTCGATAGGTCAAGAGACCCAGTACTTC. The chain employs TRBV6-5 and TRBJ2-5; no clear D. V shed 0 bases and J shed 2 bases, with 7 bases lying between them. CDR3 size: 14 residues. Germline CDR1 and CDR2: MNHEY and SVGAGI.

This clonotype showed up just a few times. This chain joins TRBV7-2 and TRBJ2-3; the D is unclear. V shed 5 bases and J shed 5 bases, with 17 bases lying between them. CDR3 length: 15 residues. CDR1 is SGHTA and CDR2 is FQGNSA in the germline V gene. The CDR3 DNA sequence: TGTGCCAGCAGCCTCCTGGGCGCAAGGGTAGATACGCAGTATTTT. Protein product: CASSLLGARVDTQYF.

This chain links TRBV14 with TRBJ2-1; D gene uncertain. This CDR3 contains 13 residues. Germline V gene sequence: CDR1 SGHDN, CDR2 FVKESK. The V end was cut by 0 bases, the J end by 12 bases, with 12 bases between. The CDR3 reads CASSQEETRRQFF. The CDR3, as DNA: TGTGCCAGCAGCCAAGAGGAAACGCGTAGGCAGTTCTTC.

The chain has TRBV7-9 and TRBJ2-7; D might be TRBD1 or TRBD2, each matching 6 bases. The germline V gene has CDR1 SEHNR and CDR2 FQNEAQ (reference sequence). V was clipped by 6 bases and J by 0 bases, with 15 bases between them. The length of the CDR3 is 15 residues. CDR3 nucleotides: TGTGCCAGCAGACCCCTGGAGGGGGTCTCCTACGAGCAGTACTTC. It is translated as CASRPLEGVSYEQYF.

The rearrangement uses TRBV12-3 or TRBV12-4 and TRBJ2-7; 7 nucleotides align to TRBD2. This CDR3 region has 15 residues. The V gene end was trimmed by 2 bases and the J gene end by 2 bases; junction bases not matched to a gene: 6. The CDR3, as DNA: TGTGCCAGCAGTTTACTAGGTGGGGGGGCCTACGAGCAGTACTTC. This gives the protein CASSLLGGGAYEQYF.